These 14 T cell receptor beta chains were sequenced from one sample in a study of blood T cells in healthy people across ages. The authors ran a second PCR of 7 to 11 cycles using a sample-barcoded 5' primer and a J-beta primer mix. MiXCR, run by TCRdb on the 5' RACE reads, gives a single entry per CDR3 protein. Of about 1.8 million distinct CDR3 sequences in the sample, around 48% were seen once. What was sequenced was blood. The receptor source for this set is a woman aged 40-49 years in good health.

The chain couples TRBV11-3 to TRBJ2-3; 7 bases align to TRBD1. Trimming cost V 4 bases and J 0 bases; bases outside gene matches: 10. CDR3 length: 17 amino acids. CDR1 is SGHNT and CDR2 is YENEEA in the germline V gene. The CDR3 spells CASSSRGSRGSTDTQYF. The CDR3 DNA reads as TGTGCCAGCAGCTCCCGTGGGAGCAGGGGGAGCACAGATACGCAGTATTTT.

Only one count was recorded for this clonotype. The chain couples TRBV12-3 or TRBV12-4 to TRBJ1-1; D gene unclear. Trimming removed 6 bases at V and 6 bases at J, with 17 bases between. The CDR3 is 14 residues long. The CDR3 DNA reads TGTGCCAGCAGCCTGGGCCCCCAAGGCGCTGAAGCTTTCTTT. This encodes CASSLGPQGAEAFF.

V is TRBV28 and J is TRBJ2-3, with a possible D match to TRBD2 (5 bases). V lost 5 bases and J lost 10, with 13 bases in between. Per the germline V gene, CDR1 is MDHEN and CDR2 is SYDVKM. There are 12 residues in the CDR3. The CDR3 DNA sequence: TGTGCCAGCAGTCTTAGCGTCCCACCGCAGTATTTT. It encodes CASSLSVPPQYF.

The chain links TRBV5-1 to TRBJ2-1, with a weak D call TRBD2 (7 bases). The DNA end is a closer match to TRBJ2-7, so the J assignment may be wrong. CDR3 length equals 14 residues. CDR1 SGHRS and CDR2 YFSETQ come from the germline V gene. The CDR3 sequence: CASSLEGGLDEQYF. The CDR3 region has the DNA TGCGCCAGCAGCTTGGAGGGGGGGCTAGATGAGCAGTACTTC.

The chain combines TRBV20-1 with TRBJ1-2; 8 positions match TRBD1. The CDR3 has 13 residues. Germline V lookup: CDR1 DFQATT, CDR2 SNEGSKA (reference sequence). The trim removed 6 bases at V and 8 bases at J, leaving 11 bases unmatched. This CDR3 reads CSAHGQGSDGYTF. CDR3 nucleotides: TGCAGTGCCCATGGACAGGGTTCGGACGGCTACACCTTC.

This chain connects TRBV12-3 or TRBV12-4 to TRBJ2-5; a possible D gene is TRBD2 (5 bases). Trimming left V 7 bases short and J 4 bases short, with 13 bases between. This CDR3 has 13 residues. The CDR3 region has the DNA TGTGCCAGCACTACCGCGGGTCTAGAGACCCAGTACTTC. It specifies CASTTAGLETQYF.

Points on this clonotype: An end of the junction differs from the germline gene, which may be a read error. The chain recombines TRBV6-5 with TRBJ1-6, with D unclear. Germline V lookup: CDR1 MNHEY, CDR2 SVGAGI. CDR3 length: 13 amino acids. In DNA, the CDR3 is TGTGCCTGCAGGACCCTGGCGGATTCACCCCTCCACTTT. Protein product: CACRTLADSPLHF.

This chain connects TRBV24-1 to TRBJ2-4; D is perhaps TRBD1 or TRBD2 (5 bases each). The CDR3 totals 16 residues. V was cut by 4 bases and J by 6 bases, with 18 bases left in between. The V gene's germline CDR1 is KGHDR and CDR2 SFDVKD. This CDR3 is CATSDSGTNMVNIQYF. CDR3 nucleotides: TGTGCCACCAGTGACTCCGGGACCAACATGGTAAACATTCAGTACTTC.

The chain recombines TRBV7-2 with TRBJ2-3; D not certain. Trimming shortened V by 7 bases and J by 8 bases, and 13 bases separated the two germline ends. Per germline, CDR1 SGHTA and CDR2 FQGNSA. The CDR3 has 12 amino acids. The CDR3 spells CASIHVAGTQYF. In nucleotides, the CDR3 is TGTGCCAGCATCCACGTAGCAGGTACGCAGTATTTT.

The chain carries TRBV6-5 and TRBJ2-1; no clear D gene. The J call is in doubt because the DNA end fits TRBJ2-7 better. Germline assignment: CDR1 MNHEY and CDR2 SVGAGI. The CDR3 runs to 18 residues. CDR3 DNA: TGTGCCAGCAGTTACTCGATTTTGTGGCAGAAGCTTTTCTACGAGCAGTACTTC. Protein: CASSYSILWQKLFYEQYF.

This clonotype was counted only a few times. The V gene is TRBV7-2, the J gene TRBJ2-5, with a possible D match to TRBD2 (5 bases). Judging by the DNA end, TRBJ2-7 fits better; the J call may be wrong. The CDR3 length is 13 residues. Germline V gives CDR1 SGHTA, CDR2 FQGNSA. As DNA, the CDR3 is TGTGCCAGCAGCTTAGTGGTCGGAGGCGAGCAGTACTTC. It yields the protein CASSLVVGGEQYF.

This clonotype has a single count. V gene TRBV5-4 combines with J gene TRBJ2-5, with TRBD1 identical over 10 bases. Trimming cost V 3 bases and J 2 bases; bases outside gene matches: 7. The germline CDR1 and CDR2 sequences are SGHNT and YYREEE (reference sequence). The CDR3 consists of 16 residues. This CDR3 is CASSSAPGQGQETQYF. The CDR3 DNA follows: TGTGCCAGCAGCTCCGCCCCGGGACAGGGGCAAGAGACCCAGTACTTC.

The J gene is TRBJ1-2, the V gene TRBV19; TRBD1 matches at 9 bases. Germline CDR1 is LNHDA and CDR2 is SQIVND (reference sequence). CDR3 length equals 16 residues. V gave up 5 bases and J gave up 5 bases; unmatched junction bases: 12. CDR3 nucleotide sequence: TGTGCCAGTAGTCCCCAGTGGGACAGGGTAGGATATGGCTACACCTTC. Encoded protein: CASSPQWDRVGYGYTF.

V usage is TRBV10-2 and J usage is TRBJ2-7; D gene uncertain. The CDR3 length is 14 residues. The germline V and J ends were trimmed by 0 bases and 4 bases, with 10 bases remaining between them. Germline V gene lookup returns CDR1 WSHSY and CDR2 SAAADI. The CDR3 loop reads CASSESNTAYEQYF. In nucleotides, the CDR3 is TGCGCCAGCAGTGAGTCGAATACGGCTTACGAGCAGTACTTC.